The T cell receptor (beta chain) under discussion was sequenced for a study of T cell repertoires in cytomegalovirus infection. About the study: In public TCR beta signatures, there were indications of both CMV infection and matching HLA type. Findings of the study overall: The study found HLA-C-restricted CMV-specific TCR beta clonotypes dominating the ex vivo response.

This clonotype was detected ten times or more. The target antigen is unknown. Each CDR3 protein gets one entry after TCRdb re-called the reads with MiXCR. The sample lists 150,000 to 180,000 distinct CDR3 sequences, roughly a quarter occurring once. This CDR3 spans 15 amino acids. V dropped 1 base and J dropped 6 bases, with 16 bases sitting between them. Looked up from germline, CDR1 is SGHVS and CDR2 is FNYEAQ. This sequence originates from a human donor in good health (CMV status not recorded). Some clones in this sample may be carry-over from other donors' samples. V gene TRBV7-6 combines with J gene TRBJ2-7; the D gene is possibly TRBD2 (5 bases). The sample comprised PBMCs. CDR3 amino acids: CASSLGTPSSGEQYF. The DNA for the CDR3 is TGTGCCAGCAGCTTAGGGACTCCGAGTTCGGGCGAGCAGTACTTC.